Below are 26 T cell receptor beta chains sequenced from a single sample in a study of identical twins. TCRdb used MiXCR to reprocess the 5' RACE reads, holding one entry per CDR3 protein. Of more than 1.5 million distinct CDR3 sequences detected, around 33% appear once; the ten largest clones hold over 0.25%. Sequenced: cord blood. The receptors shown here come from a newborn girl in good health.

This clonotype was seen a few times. CDR3 sequence reads: CASNLGASSYNEQFF. Written as DNA, the CDR3 is TGCGCCAGCAATTTAGGAGCCAGCTCCTACAATGAGCAGTTCTTC. V and J are TRBV5-1 and TRBJ2-1; D unclear. Germline assignment: CDR1 SGHRS and CDR2 YFSETQ. Trimming left V 6 bases short and J 0 bases short, with 13 bases between. The CDR3 length is 15 residues.

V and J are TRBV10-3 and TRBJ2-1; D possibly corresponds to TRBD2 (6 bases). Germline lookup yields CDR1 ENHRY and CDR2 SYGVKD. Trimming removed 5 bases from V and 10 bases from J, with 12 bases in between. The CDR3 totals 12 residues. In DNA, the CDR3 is TGTGCCATCAGTACTAGCCGCTACGAGCAGTTCTTC. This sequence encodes CAISTSRYEQFF.

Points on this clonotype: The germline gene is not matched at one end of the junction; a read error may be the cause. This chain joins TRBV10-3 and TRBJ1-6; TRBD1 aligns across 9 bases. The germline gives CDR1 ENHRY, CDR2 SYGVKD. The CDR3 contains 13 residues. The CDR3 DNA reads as TGTGCCATCATGGGACAGGGCGGTTCACCCCCCCACTTT. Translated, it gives CAIMGQGGSPPHF.

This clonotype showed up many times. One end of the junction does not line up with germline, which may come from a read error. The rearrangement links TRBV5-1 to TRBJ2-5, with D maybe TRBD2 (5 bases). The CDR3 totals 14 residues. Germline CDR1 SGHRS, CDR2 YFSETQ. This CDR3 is CASSSGLAEETQYF. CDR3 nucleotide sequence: TGTGCCAGCAGTTCCGGTCTAGCAGAAGAGACCCAGTACTTC.

The CDR3 sequence is CASSHLRLDGGAKNIQYF. CDR3 nucleotides: TGCGCCAGCAGCCACCTCAGACTGGATGGGGGGGCCAAAAACATTCAGTACTTC. V and J are TRBV4-1 and TRBJ2-4; tentative D call: TRBD2 (6 bases). The CDR3 is 18 residues long. Trimming took off 3 bases at V and 1 base at J, with 19 bases between the two ends. Germline loops: CDR1 MGHRA, CDR2 YSYEKL.

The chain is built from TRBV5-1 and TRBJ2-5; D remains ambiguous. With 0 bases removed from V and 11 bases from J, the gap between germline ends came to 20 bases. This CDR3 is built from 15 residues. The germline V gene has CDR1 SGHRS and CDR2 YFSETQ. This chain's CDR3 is CASSLDRSEYNEQYF. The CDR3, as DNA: TGCGCCAGCAGCTTGGATAGGTCCGAATACAATGAGCAGTACTTC.

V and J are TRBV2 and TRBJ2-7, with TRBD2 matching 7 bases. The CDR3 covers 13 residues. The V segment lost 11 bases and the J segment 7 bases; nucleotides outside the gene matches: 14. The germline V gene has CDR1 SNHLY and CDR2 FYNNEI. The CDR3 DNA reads TGTGCCCCCCGTAAGGGGAGGGGTAATGAGCAGTACTTC. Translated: CAPRKGRGNEQYF. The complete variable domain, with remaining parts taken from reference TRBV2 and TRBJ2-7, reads EPEVTQTPSHQVTQMGQEVILRCVPISNHLYFYWYRQILGQKVEFLVSFYNNEISEKSEIFDDQFSVERPDGSNFTLKIRSTKLEDSAMYFCAPRKGRGNEQYFGPGTRLTVT.

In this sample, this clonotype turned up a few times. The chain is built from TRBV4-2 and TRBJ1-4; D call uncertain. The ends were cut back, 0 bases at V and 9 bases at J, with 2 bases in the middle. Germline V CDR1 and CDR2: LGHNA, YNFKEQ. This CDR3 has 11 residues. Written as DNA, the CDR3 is TGTGCCAGCAGCCAAGACAAAAAACTGTTTTTT. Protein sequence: CASSQDKKLFF.

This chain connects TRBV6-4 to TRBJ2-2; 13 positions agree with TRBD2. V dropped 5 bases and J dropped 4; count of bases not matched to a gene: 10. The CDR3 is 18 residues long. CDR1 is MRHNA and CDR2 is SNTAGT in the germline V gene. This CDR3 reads CASSPRWTSGSGTGELFF. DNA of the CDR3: TGTGCCAGCAGTCCACGGTGGACTAGCGGGAGCGGCACCGGGGAGCTGTTTTTT.

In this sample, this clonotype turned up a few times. In DNA form, the CDR3 reads TGTGCCAGTAGTATCTCATGGACTAGCGGGAAATTCAATGAGCAGTTCTTC. Translating it yields CASSISWTSGKFNEQFF. The chain uses TRBV19 and TRBJ2-1, with 12 bases aligning to TRBD2. Germline CDR1 LNHDA, CDR2 SQIVND (reference sequence). V lost 3 bases, J lost 6 bases, and 9 bases stayed unmatched. This CDR3 is built from 17 residues.

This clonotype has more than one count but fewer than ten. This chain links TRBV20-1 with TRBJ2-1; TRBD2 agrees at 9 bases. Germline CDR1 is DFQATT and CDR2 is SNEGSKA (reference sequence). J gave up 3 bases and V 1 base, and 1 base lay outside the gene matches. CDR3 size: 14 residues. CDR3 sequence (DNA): TGCAGTGCTAGAGGTAGCGGGGGCTACAATGAGCAGTTCTTC. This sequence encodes CSARGSGGYNEQFF.

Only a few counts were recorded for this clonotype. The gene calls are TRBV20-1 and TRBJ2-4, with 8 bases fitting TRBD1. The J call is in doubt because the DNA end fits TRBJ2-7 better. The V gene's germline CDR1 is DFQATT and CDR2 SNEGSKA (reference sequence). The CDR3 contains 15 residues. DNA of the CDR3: TGCAGTGCTAGAGATCTCAGGGGGCAGGACTACGAGCAGTACTTC. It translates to CSARDLRGQDYEQYF.

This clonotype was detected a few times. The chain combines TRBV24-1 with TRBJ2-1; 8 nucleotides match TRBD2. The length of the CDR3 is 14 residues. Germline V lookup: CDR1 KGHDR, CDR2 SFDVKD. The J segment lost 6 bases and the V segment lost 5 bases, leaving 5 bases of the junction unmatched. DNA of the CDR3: TGTGCCACCAGTGTGAGCGGGGGCCCCAATGAGCAGTTCTTC. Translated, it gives CATSVSGGPNEQFF.

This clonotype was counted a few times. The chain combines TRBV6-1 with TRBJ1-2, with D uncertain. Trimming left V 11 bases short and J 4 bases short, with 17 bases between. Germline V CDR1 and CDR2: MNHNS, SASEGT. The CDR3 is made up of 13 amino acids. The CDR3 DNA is TGTGCCGGAACCGGGTCCGCAGGCTATGGCTACACCTTC. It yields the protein CAGTGSAGYGYTF.

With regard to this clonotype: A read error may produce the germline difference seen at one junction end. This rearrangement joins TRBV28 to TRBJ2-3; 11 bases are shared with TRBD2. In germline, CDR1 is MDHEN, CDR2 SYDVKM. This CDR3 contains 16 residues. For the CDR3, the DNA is TGTGCCAACAGTCTCCGACTAGCGGGACAGGGAGATACGCAGTATTTT. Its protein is CANSLRLAGQGDTQYF.

CDR3 nucleotide sequence: TGTGCCAGCAGTGAGACAGGTTCGGGATCCTACAATGAGCAGTTCTTC. Encoded protein: CASSETGSGSYNEQFF. The chain joins TRBV25-1 to TRBJ2-1; perhaps TRBD1 as D (6 bases). The CDR3 length is 16 residues. The ends were cut back, 3 bases at V and 1 base at J, with 13 bases in the middle. The germline V gene has CDR1 MGHDK and CDR2 SYGVNS.

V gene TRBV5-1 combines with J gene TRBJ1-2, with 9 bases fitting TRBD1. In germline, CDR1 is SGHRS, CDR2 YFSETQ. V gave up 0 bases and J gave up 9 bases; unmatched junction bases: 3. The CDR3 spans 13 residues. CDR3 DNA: TGCGCCAGCAGCTTGGCGGACAGGGGAAGCTACACCTTC. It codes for CASSLADRGSYTF.

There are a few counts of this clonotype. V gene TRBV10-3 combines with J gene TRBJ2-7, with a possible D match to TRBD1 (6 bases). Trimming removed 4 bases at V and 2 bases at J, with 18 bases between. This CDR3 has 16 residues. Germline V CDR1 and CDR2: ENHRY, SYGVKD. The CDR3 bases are TGTGCCATCAGTGGACCTTCCGGGACAAAGACCTACGAGCAGTACTTC. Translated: CAISGPSGTKTYEQYF.

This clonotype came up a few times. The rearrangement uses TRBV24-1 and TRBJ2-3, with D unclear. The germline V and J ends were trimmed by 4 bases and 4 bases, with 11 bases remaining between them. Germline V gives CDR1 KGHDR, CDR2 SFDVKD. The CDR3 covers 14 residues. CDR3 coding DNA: TGTGCCACCAGTGACCTCTTGAACCCAGATACGCAGTATTTT. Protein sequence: CATSDLLNPDTQYF.

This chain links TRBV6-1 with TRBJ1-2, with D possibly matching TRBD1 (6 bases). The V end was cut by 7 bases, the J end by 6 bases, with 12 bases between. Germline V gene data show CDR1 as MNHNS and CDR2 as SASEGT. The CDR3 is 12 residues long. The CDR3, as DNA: TGTGCCAGCATCGACAGGATTAATGGCTACACCTTC. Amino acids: CASIDRINGYTF.

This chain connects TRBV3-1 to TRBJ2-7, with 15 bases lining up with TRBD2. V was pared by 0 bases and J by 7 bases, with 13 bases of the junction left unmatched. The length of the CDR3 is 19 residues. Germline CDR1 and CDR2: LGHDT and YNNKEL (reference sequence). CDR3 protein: CASSQDKGLAGGRPSEQYF. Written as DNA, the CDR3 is TGTGCCAGCAGCCAAGATAAGGGACTAGCGGGAGGTCGACCTAGTGAGCAGTACTTC.

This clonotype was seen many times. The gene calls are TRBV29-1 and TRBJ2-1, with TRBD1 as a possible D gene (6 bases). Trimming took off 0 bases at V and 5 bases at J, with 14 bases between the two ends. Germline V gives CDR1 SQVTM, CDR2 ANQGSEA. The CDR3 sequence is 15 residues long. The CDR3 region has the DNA TGCAGCGTTGAAGACCCCACAAACAGGGACAATGAGCAGTTCTTC. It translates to CSVEDPTNRDNEQFF.

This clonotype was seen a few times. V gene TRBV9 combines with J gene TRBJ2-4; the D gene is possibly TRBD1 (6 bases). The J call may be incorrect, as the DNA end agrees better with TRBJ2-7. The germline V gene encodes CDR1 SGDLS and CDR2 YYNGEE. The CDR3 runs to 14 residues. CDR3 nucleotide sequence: TGTGCCAGCAGCGTAGGGACAGATTACTACGAGCAGTACTTC. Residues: CASSVGTDYYEQYF.

CDR3 amino acids: CASSYSSLGGGSSPLHF. CDR3 in DNA: TGTGCCAGCAGTTACTCGAGTCTGGGGGGAGGGAGTTCACCCCTCCACTTT. The rearrangement links TRBV6-6 to TRBJ1-6; possibly TRBD1 for D (5 bases). This CDR3 has 17 amino acids. Trimming removed 0 bases from V and 9 bases from J, with 18 bases in between. CDR1 and CDR2 (germline): MNHNY, SVGAGI (reference sequence).

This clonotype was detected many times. In nucleotides, the CDR3 is TGTGCCAGCAGTGAATACTATGGCTACACCTTC. It is translated as CASSEYYGYTF. V and J are TRBV25-1 and TRBJ1-2; D remains unclear. CDR1 is MGHDK and CDR2 is SYGVNS in the germline V gene. Trimming left V 0 bases short and J 4 bases short, with 0 bases between. The CDR3 spans 11 residues.

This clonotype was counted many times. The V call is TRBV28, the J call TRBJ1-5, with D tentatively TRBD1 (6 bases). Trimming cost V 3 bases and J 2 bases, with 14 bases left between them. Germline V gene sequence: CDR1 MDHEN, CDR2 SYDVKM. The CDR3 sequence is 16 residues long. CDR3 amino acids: CASSFNRAPGNQPQHF. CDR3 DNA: TGTGCCAGCAGTTTTAACAGGGCCCCGGGCAATCAGCCCCAGCATTTT.